This T cell receptor (beta chain) was found in a study of early T cells in non-severe SARS-CoV-2 infection. About the study: Chains stayed unpaired after sequencing of bulk RNA from unsorted whole blood.

Unique molecular identifiers (one per individual cDNA molecule) were attached. TCRdb re-analysed the 5' RACE reads in MiXCR, keeping a single row per CDR3 protein. This table has under 70,000 distinct CDR3 sequences, around 6% appearing once. This clonotype was recorded at least ten times. The antigen remains unidentified. Study-wide findings and caveats: Comparison of clonotypes with VDJdb favored anti-spike CD8 responses while missing private and CD4 specificities.

Looked up from germline, CDR1 is DFQATT and CDR2 is SNEGSKA (reference sequence). V shed 1 base and J shed 0 bases, with 15 bases lying between them. This CDR3 is 16 amino acids long. The clonotype was recovered from an adult who was a healthcare worker with PCR-confirmed SARS-CoV-2 infection or an uninfected control (not recorded which). The material sequenced was whole blood. The chain combines TRBV20-1 with TRBJ1-2, with D possibly being TRBD1 (5 bases). CDR3 sequence reads: CSARARDWGTNYGYTF. CDR3 DNA sequence: TGCAGTGCTAGAGCCAGGGACTGGGGTACTAACTATGGCTACACCTTC.